This TCR beta chain is from a study of T cells expressing NK-cell markers. The study's findings and limits: The CD3+CD56-NKG2C+ fraction of a handful of donors was likewise dominated by these clonotypes.

As the method of synthesis, 5'RACE template switching with UMIs yielded TCR beta cDNA. TCRdb derives one entry per CDR3 protein from the 5' RACE reads, leaving out DNA. The table for this sample gives 150,000 or so distinct CDR3 sequences. The CDR3 has 14 amino acids. In germline, CDR1 is LNHDA, CDR2 SQIVND (reference sequence). Turning to this clonotype: What it binds is unknown.

The sequence was obtained from a woman aged 18 to 75 in good health. Specimen: blood T cells: a sorted CD56 or NKG2C T cell subset, CD4+ or CD8+ T cells, or bulk PBMC T cells (not recorded which). The chain is built from TRBV19 and TRBJ1-1; TCRdb lists TRBD1, though no DNA is available to test this call. The CDR3: CASSIGFQAAEAFF.